The 10 T cell receptor beta chains below come from one sample, sequenced in a study of OX40 agonist ivuxolimab in advanced cancers. Clones were sequenced by immunoSEQ multiplex PCR, and TCRdb holds only the in-frame ones, with some missing. This sample has some 83,000 clones; roughly 84% occur once, and the top ten carry 6.5%. The sequencing used CD4+ or CD8+ T cells sorted from blood, collected in a trial of the OX40 agonist ivuxolimab. Receptors originate from an adult with an advanced solid tumor such as melanoma, head and neck, liver or kidney cancer.

This sequence joins TRBV27 and TRBJ1-1; D ambiguous. The CDR3 totals 13 residues. V was pared by 8 bases and J by 5 bases, with 15 bases between. Per the germline V gene, CDR1 is MNHEY and CDR2 is SMNVEV (reference sequence). The CDR3 protein is CASRDQDGTEAFF. As DNA, the CDR3 is TGTGCCAGCCGTGACCAGGACGGGACTGAAGCTTTCTTT.

The chain recombines TRBV7-8 with TRBJ1-1, with D perhaps matching TRBD1 (5 bases). Per the germline V gene, CDR1 is SGHVS and CDR2 is FQNEAQ. V was pared by 0 bases and J by 0 bases, with 11 bases between. The CDR3 covers 16 residues. The CDR3 is CASSLARGTMNTEAFF. In DNA form, the CDR3 reads TGTGCCAGCAGCTTAGCAAGGGGCACCATGAACACTGAAGCTTTCTTT. Filled out from reference TRBV7-8 and TRBJ1-1, the complete variable domain reads GAGVSQSPRYKVAKRGQDVALRCDPISGHVSLFWYQQALGQGPEFLTYFQNEAQLDKSGLPSDRFFAERPEGSVSTLKIQRTQQEDSAVYLCASSLARGTMNTEAFFGQGTRLTVV.

CDR3 residues: CASSSLPTGTGGFNEQYF. The CDR3 DNA follows: TGCGCCAGCAGCTCCCTGCCGACCGGGACAGGGGGCTTCAACGAGCAGTACTTC. The chain is built from TRBV5-1 and TRBJ2-7; 12 positions match TRBD1. Germline V CDR1 and CDR2: SGHRS, YFSETQ. This CDR3 contains 18 residues. Losses at the gene ends were 3 bases for V and 5 bases for J; bases not matched to a gene: 15.

The chain has TRBV2 and TRBJ1-5; D is perhaps TRBD1 (5 bases). The CDR3 covers 16 residues. Trimming took off 4 bases at V and 0 bases at J, with 13 bases between the two ends. The germline CDR1 and CDR2 sequences are SNHLY and FYNNEI. The CDR3 coding sequence is TGTGCCAGCAGTGGTCTGAGGGGATATAGCAATCAGCCCCAGCATTTT. This encodes CASSGLRGYSNQPQHF.

V gene TRBV6-1 combines with J gene TRBJ2-6, with TRBD1 as a possible D gene (5 bases). The CDR3 runs to 16 residues. The ends were cut back, 2 bases at V and 0 bases at J, with 8 bases in the middle. The germline V gene encodes CDR1 MNHNS and CDR2 SASEGT. In nucleotides, the CDR3 is TGTGCCAGCAGTGAAAACAGGATCTCTGGGGCCAACGTCCTGACTTTC. This gives the protein CASSENRISGANVLTF.

J is TRBJ2-3 and V is TRBV7-2; D remains unclear. CDR3 length equals 14 residues. Germline CDR1 and CDR2: SGHTA and FQGNSA. V lost 5 bases and J lost 0, with 9 bases in between. The CDR3 spells CASSPQASTDTQYF. CDR3 DNA: TGTGCCAGCAGCCCGCAAGCTAGCACAGATACGCAGTATTTT.

In DNA, the CDR3 is TGTGCCAGCAGTCCAACAGGGGTGAATTACTACGAGCAGTACTTC. It specifies CASSPTGVNYYEQYF. The chain carries TRBV27 and TRBJ2-5; 7 bases are shared with TRBD1. TRBJ2-7 explains the end of the DNA better; the J call may be wrong. CDR1 and CDR2 from the germline V gene are MNHEY and SMNVEV (reference sequence). This CDR3 is built from 15 residues.

The V and J genes are TRBV7-9 and TRBJ2-3; unclear D gene. Germline V CDR1 and CDR2: SEHNR, FQNEAQ (reference sequence). V was trimmed by 2 bases and J by 3 bases, leaving 3 bases between them. This CDR3 spans 12 amino acids. The CDR3 loop is CASSLRTDTQYF. CDR3 nucleotides: TGTGCCAGCAGCTTACGGACAGATACGCAGTATTTT.

The CDR3 reads CASSAGTGARSYEQYF. Written as DNA, the CDR3 is TGTGCCAGCAGCGCAGGAACAGGGGCCCGCTCCTACGAGCAGTACTTC. The V and J genes are TRBV11-3 and TRBJ2-7; 7 bases are shared with TRBD1. The V gene's germline CDR1 is SGHNT and CDR2 YENEEA. Trimming removed 5 bases from V and 0 bases from J; junction bases left unmatched: 10. The CDR3 covers 16 residues.

Within the sample, this clone is medium-sized (0.01 to 0.1%). The rearrangement links TRBV7-8 to TRBJ1-6; D may be TRBD1 (5 bases). Germline V gene sequence: CDR1 SGHVS, CDR2 FQNEAQ. Between the trimmed V and J ends, which lost 5 bases and 0 bases, there was a span of 17 bases. This CDR3 is 18 amino acids long. The CDR3 reads CASSNPTDLSSYNSPLHF. CDR3 DNA sequence: TGTGCCAGCAGCAACCCGACAGACCTGAGCTCCTATAATTCACCCCTCCACTTT.